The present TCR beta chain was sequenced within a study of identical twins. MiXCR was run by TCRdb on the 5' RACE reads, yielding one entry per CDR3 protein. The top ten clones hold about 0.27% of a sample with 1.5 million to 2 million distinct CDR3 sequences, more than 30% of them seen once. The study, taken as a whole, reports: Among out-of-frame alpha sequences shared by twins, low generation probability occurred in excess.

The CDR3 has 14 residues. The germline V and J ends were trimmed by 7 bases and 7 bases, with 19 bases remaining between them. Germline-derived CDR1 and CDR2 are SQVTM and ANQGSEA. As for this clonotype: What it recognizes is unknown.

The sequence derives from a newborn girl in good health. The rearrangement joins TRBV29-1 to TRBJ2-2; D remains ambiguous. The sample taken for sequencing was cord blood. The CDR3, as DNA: TGCAGCGCCACGAGGACGACGATAAACGGGGAGCTGTTTTTT. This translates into CSATRTTINGELFF.